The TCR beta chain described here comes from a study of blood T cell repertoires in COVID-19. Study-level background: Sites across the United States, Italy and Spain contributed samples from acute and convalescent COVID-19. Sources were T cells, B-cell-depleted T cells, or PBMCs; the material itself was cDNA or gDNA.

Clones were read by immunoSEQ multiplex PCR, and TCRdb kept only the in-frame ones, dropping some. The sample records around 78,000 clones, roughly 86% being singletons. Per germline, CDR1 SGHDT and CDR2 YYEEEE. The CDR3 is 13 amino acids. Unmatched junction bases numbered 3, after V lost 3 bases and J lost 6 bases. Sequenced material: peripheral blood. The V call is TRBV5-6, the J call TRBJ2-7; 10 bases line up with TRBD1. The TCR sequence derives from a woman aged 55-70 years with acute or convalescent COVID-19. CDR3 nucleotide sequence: TGTGCCAGCAGCTGGGGGGACAGGGGCGAGCAGTACTTC. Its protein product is CASSWGDRGEQYF.